This TCR beta chain was obtained from a study of shared clonotypes between healthy human individuals. The CDR3 extends over 13 amino acids. Trimming cost V 0 bases and J 3 bases, with 5 bases left between them. The V gene's germline CDR1 is LNHDA and CDR2 SQIVND (reference sequence). Clones were sequenced by immunoSEQ multiplex PCR, and TCRdb holds only the in-frame ones, with some missing. Found here are roughly 300,000 clones, 73% of them singletons; the top ten hold about 10%. The receptor was derived from a man aged 25 to 40 in good health. V gene TRBV19 combines with J gene TRBJ1-1; no clear D. The sample consisted of memory CD4+ T cells sorted from blood. Subset indicated: CD45RA-negative fraction. The CDR3 here is CASSIDRDTEAFF. The CDR3, as DNA: TGTGCCAGTAGTATAGACCGGGACACTGAAGCTTTCTTT.